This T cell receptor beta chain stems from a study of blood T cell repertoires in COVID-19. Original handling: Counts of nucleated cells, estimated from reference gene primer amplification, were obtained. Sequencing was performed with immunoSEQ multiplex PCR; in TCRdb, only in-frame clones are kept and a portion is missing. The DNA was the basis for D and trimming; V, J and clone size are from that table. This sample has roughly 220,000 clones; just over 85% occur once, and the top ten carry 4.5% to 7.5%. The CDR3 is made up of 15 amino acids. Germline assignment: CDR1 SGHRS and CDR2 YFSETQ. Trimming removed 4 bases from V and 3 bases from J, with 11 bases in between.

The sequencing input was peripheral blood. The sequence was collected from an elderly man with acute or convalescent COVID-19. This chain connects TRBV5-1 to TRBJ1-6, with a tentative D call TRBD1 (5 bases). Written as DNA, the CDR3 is TGCGCCAGCAGCGGGCAGGGTGACTATAATTCACCCCTCCACTTT. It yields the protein CASSGQGDYNSPLHF.